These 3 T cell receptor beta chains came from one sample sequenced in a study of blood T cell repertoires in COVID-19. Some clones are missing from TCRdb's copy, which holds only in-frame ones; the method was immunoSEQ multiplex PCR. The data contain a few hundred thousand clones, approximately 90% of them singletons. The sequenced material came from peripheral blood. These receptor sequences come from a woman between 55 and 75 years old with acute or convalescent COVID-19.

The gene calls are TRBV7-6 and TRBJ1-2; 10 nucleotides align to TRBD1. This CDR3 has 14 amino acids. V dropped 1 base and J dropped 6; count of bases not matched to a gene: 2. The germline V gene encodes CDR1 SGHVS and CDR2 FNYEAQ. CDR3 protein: CASSLVGTGDGYTF. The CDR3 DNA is TGTGCCAGCAGCTTAGTCGGGACAGGGGATGGCTACACCTTC.

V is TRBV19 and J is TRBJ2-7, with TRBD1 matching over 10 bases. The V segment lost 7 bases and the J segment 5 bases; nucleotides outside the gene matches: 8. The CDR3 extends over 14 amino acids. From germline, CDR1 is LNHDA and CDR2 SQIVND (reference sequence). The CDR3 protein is CASTPTGGAHEQYF. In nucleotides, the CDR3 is TGTGCCAGTACGCCGACAGGGGGCGCCCACGAGCAGTACTTC.

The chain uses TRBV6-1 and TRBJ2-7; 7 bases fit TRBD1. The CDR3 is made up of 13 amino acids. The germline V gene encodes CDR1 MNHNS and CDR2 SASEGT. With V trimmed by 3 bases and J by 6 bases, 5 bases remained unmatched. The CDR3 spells CASSETGFSEQYF. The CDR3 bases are TGTGCCAGCAGTGAGACAGGGTTTTCCGAGCAGTACTTC.